A selection of T cell receptor beta chains follows, all from one sample in a study of blood T cell repertoires in COVID-19. Using immunoSEQ multiplex PCR, the repertoire was profiled, and TCRdb retains in-frame clones only, with some absent. The data show roughly 380,000 clones, more than 70% seen once. The sample consisted of PBMCs or T cells enriched from blood (not recorded which). Receptors were obtained from a man younger than 40 who had recovered from COVID-19. Each CDR3 is given with its conserved first and last residue. The order of the fields is CDR3 protein, J gene, V gene.

CSVGGTGVGYTF TRBJ1-2 TRBV29-1
CASGTGQGGGETQYF TRBJ2-5 TRBV4-1
CASSLSGGARDTIYF TRBJ1-3 TRBV28
CASRNDRGIMPIKNEQFF TRBJ2-1 TRBV27
CASSYTNNQPQHF TRBJ1-5 TRBV19
CASSPPTGSYSGANVLTF TRBJ2-6 TRBV18
CASSFIGGVSTDTQYF TRBJ2-3 TRBV9
CASRLGTAIYF TRBJ1-3 TRBV2
CASSLATGEAFF TRBJ1-1 TRBV3-1/TRBV3-2
CASSRPRGEQYF TRBJ2-7 TRBV6-2/TRBV6-3
CASSFPSRRGDGYTF TRBJ1-2 TRBV3-1/TRBV3-2
CASSISEGTEAFF TRBJ1-1 TRBV19
CVSSELGDGYTF TRBJ1-2 TRBV25-1
CASSAIAGASTDTQYF TRBJ2-3 TRBV9
CASTPAGGNYGYTF TRBJ1-2 TRBV9
CASSRRGAAATQYF TRBJ2-5 TRBV11-3
CASSLSGDGYTF TRBJ1-2 TRBV7-9
CASSYSFLQGDEKLFF TRBJ1-4 TRBV6-5
CASIRRGSYEQYF TRBJ2-7 TRBV5-6
CASSDNPGGNTIYF TRBJ1-3 TRBV2
CASSQDPGVLTEAFF TRBJ1-1 TRBV3-1/TRBV3-2
CSVAGLEYNEQFF TRBJ2-1 TRBV29-1
CASKRTSRGYTF TRBJ1-2 TRBV2
CASSLVAGGTNEKLFF TRBJ1-4 TRBV5-4
CASSTGGLVGKLFF TRBJ1-4 TRBV19
CASSDSVLEDYNEQFF TRBJ2-1 TRBV6-4